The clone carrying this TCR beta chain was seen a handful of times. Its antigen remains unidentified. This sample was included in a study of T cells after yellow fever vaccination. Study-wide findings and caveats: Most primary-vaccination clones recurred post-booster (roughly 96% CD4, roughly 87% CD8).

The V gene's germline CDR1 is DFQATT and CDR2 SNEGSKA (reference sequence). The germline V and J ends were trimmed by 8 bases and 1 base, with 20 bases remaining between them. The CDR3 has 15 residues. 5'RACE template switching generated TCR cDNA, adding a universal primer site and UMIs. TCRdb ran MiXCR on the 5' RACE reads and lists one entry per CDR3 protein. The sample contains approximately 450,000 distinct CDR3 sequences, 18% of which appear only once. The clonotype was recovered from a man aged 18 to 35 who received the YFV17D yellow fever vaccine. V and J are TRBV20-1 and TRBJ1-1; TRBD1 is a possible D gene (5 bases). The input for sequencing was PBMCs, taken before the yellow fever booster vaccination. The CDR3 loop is CSFSVGRGSNTEAFF. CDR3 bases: TGCAGTTTTTCAGTGGGCCGGGGGTCGAACACTGAAGCTTTCTTT.